A selection of T cell receptor beta chains follows, all from one sample in a study of T cell responses to AZD1222 COVID-19 vaccine. Clones were read by immunoSEQ multiplex PCR, and TCRdb kept only the in-frame ones, dropping some. Of roughly 120,000 clones listed, approximately 85% were seen once; the top ten hold more than 3%. The specimen was peripheral blood, collected on day 0 of MenACWY control vaccination. These receptors were taken from an adult in good health. CDR3s include the opening cysteine and the closing phenylalanine or tryptophan. The D gene is left open where the match is weak. Where a row states a size, it is once, few, many or the class of an expanded clone; other rows omit it.

V: TRBV5-1
D: .
size: .
J: TRBJ1-2
DNA: TGCGCCAGCAGCTTCGGGGGCGCGGAGTATGGCTACACCTTC
CDR3: CASSFGGAEYGYTF

V: TRBV7-9
D: .
size: .
J: TRBJ2-5
DNA: TGTGCCAGCAGCTCCTCGTACAGGGGACTCCAAGAGACCCAGTACTTC
CDR3: CASSSSYRGLQETQYF

V: TRBV2
D: TRBD2
size: .
J: TRBJ2-5
DNA: TGTGCCAGCAGTGAAGAAGGGCTAGCGGGGAAGGAGACCCAGTACTTC
CDR3: CASSEEGLAGKETQYF

V: TRBV20-1
D: .
size: .
J: TRBJ1-6
DNA: TGCAGTGCTAGTACTTCGGGGAATCGAAATTCACCCCTCCACTTT
CDR3: CSASTSGNRNSPLHF

V: TRBV7-2
D: .
size: .
J: TRBJ1-2
DNA: TGTGCCAGCAGTGCCTCTAGGGGTAACTATGGCTACACCTTC
CDR3: CASSASRGNYGYTF

V: TRBV7-9
D: .
size: .
J: TRBJ1-4
DNA: TGTGCCAGCAGCTTAGTTCTGGGGGAAGAAAAACTGTTTTTT
CDR3: CASSLVLGEEKLFF

V: TRBV29-1
D: .
size: .
J: TRBJ1-4
DNA: TGCAGCGTTGGTCAGGGACTTAGTAATGAAAAACTGTTTTTT
CDR3: CSVGQGLSNEKLFF

V: TRBV3-1/TRBV3-2
D: .
size: .
J: TRBJ2-1
DNA: TGTGCCAGCAGCCAAGACAGGGGAAGGGTGGTAAGTGAGCAGTTCTTC
CDR3: CASSQDRGRVVSEQFF

V: TRBV6-2/TRBV6-3
D: .
size: once
J: TRBJ2-3
DNA: TGTGCCAGCAGTTACCTGGGGGCACGCACAGATACGCAGTATTTT
CDR3: CASSYLGARTDTQYF

V: TRBV5-4
D: TRBD1
size: .
J: TRBJ1-4
DNA: TGTGCCAGCAGCACCACGACAGGGGGCAGGGAAAAACTGTTTTTT
CDR3: CASSTTTGGREKLFF

V: TRBV7-2
D: TRBD1
size: .
J: TRBJ2-7
DNA: TGTGCCAGCAGCTTAGACCCGGACAGGGTAGCCTACGAGCAGTACTTC
CDR3: CASSLDPDRVAYEQYF

V: TRBV29-1
D: TRBD1
size: .
J: TRBJ2-1
DNA: TGCAGCGTTGCGGGGACAGCCGTCAATCCCCTCAATGAGCAGTTCTTC
CDR3: CSVAGTAVNPLNEQFF

V: TRBV7-2
D: .
size: .
J: TRBJ1-6
DNA: TGTGCCAGCAGCTTACAGGGCTTGGGTTCACCCCTCCACTTT
CDR3: CASSLQGLGSPLHF

V: TRBV3-1/TRBV3-2
D: TRBD1
size: .
J: TRBJ2-7
DNA: TGTGCCAGCAGCCTGACAGGGTTCCACGAGCAGTACTTC
CDR3: CASSLTGFHEQYF

V: TRBV2
D: .
size: .
J: TRBJ1-4
DNA: TGTGCCAGCAGTTTGGATGGGAGTGAAAAACTGTTTTTT
CDR3: CASSLDGSEKLFF

V: TRBV11-1
D: TRBD1
size: .
J: TRBJ2-2
DNA: TGTGCCAGCAGCACCCCCGGGACAGGGGACGTCGGGGAGCTGTTTTTT
CDR3: CASSTPGTGDVGELFF

V: TRBV3-1/TRBV3-2
D: .
size: .
J: TRBJ1-4
DNA: TGTGCCAGCAGCCAAGATAATGGCGCTGAAAAACTGTTTTTT
CDR3: CASSQDNGAEKLFF

V: TRBV6-4
D: .
size: .
J: TRBJ1-1
DNA: .
CDR3: CASLDNICVLLCQQWREAFF

V: TRBV21-1
D: .
size: .
J: TRBJ2-7
DNA: TGTGCCAGCAGCTCCAGGGGGGCCGAGCAGTACTTC
CDR3: CASSSRGAEQYF

V: TRBV6-4
D: .
size: .
J: TRBJ2-2
DNA: TGTGCCAGCAGTGAACCCTCCGGGGAGCTGTTTTTT
CDR3: CASSEPSGELFF

V: TRBV5-6
D: .
size: .
J: TRBJ2-5
DNA: TGTGCCAGCAGCTTGTCGGCAGAAGAGACCCAGTACTTC
CDR3: CASSLSAEETQYF

V: TRBV3-1/TRBV3-2
D: .
size: .
J: TRBJ2-5
DNA: TGTGCCAGCAGCCAGGACGAAGAGACCCAGTACTTC
CDR3: CASSQDEETQYF

V: TRBV4-2
D: .
size: .
J: TRBJ1-1
DNA: TGTGCCAGCAGCCAAGCGCTACAGGGAACGGTTGGAGCTTTCTTT
CDR3: CASSQALQGTVGAFF

V: TRBV6-6
D: .
size: .
J: TRBJ1-5
DNA: TGTGCCAGCAGTCTCCGGGACCCCTCCAATCAGCCCCAGCATTTT
CDR3: CASSLRDPSNQPQHF

V: TRBV10-2
D: .
size: .
J: TRBJ1-1
DNA: TGCGCCAGCAGTGGGACTGACAGGCTGAACACTGAAGCTTTCTTT
CDR3: CASSGTDRLNTEAFF

V: TRBV4-3
D: .
size: once
J: TRBJ1-1
DNA: TGCGCCAGCAGCCAGGTTAAGGCCACCGATAACATTGAAGCTTTCTTT
CDR3: CASSQVKATDNIEAFF

V: TRBV7-9
D: TRBD1
size: .
J: TRBJ1-5
DNA: TGTGCCAGCAGCTCCGACAGGGGGCTCGATCAGCCCCAGCATTTT
CDR3: CASSSDRGLDQPQHF

V: TRBV19
D: .
size: once
J: TRBJ1-2
DNA: TGTGCCAGTAGTAGGGGGACGGCCTCCTATGGCTACACCTTC
CDR3: CASSRGTASYGYTF

V: TRBV7-9
D: .
size: .
J: TRBJ1-6
DNA: TGTGCCAGCAGCCCACAGGGTGATTCACCCCTCCACTTT
CDR3: CASSPQGDSPLHF

V: TRBV18
D: .
size: .
J: TRBJ2-7
DNA: TGTGCCAGCTCACCCCTGGGAGCGGCAGAGTACTTC
CDR3: CASSPLGAAEYF

V: TRBV7-2
D: .
size: .
J: TRBJ2-7
DNA: TGTGCCAGCAGCTTAGTAAACAGCTACGAGCAGTACTTC
CDR3: CASSLVNSYEQYF

V: TRBV7-2
D: TRBD1
size: .
J: TRBJ2-3
DNA: TGTGCCAGCAGTCCGGACAGGGGCACAGATACGCAGTATTTT
CDR3: CASSPDRGTDTQYF

V: TRBV9
D: .
size: .
J: TRBJ2-5
DNA: TGTGCCAGCAGCGTAGAAGATTCCGGGTGGACCCAGTACTTC
CDR3: CASSVEDSGWTQYF

V: TRBV5-4
D: TRBD1
size: .
J: TRBJ2-7
DNA: TGTGCCAGCAGCGTGACAGGGGGCCCCTACGAGCAGTACTTC
CDR3: CASSVTGGPYEQYF

V: TRBV18
D: TRBD1
size: .
J: TRBJ1-4
DNA: TGTGCCAGCTCCCCCCAGCTGGGACAGGGGAATGAAAAACTGTTTTTT
CDR3: CASSPQLGQGNEKLFF

V: TRBV5-5
D: .
size: few
J: TRBJ2-5
DNA: TGTGCCAGCAGCGACGACGTACAAGAGACCCAGTACTTC
CDR3: CASSDDVQETQYF

V: TRBV21-1
D: .
size: .
J: TRBJ1-6
DNA: TGTGCCAGCAGCAAGGGCACCAACTCCTATAATTCACCCCTCCACTTT
CDR3: CASSKGTNSYNSPLHF

V: TRBV7-2
D: .
size: .
J: TRBJ2-2
DNA: TGTGCCAGCATATCTGGAGCGAACACCGGGGAGCTGTTTTTT
CDR3: CASISGANTGELFF

V: TRBV18
D: .
size: once
J: TRBJ2-3
DNA: TGTGCCAGCTCACCATTTAGCGGCCCCGGAGGGAGAGATACGCAGTATTTT
CDR3: CASSPFSGPGGRDTQYF

V: TRBV27
D: TRBD2
size: .
J: TRBJ2-1
DNA: TGTGCCAGCAGGATTGGGACTAGCGGTGGCAATGAGCAGTTCTTC
CDR3: CASRIGTSGGNEQFF

V: TRBV19
D: .
size: .
J: TRBJ1-2
DNA: TGTGCCAGTAGCTTAACAGAGTCCTATGGCTACACCTTC
CDR3: CASSLTESYGYTF

V: TRBV7-2
D: .
size: .
J: TRBJ2-3
DNA: TGTGCCAGCAGCTCCCAGCGGGGCACAGATACGCAGTATTTT
CDR3: CASSSQRGTDTQYF

V: TRBV18
D: TRBD2
size: .
J: TRBJ2-1
DNA: TGTGCCAGCTCACCCTCCGCGGGGGTCTACAATGAGCAGTTCTTC
CDR3: CASSPSAGVYNEQFF

V: TRBV5-6
D: TRBD1
size: .
J: TRBJ1-2
DNA: TGTGCCAGCAGCTTGGAACCGGGACAGGGGTATGGCTACACCTTC
CDR3: CASSLEPGQGYGYTF

V: TRBV18
D: .
size: .
J: TRBJ1-2
DNA: TGTGCCAGCTCACCACCAAGGGAATTGGGGGTCTATGGCTACACCTTC
CDR3: CASSPPRELGVYGYTF

V: TRBV3-1/TRBV3-2
D: .
size: .
J: TRBJ1-1
DNA: TGTGCCAGCAGCCAGTATGAGCAGGTGAACACTGAAGCTTTCTTT
CDR3: CASSQYEQVNTEAFF

V: TRBV6-5
D: TRBD1
size: .
J: TRBJ1-1
DNA: TGTGCCAGCAGTTACTCGACAGGGGCAGGAACTGAAGCTTTCTTT
CDR3: CASSYSTGAGTEAFF

V: TRBV18
D: .
size: once
J: TRBJ2-6
DNA: TGTGCCAGCTCACCACCAAGGGTCTCTGGGGCCAACGTCCTGACTTTC
CDR3: CASSPPRVSGANVLTF

V: TRBV7-6
D: .
size: .
J: TRBJ1-1
DNA: TGTGCCAGCAGCAATAGGCCCCAGGGGTCAATCGAAGCTTTCTTT
CDR3: CASSNRPQGSIEAFF

V: TRBV30
D: .
size: .
J: TRBJ2-1
DNA: TGTGCCTGGGCGGGCAGTAGCTCCTACAATGAGCAGTTCTTC
CDR3: CAWAGSSSYNEQFF

V: TRBV4-3
D: .
size: .
J: TRBJ2-7
DNA: TGCGCCAGCAGCCAAGGTTGGAGGGGGCACCACGAGCAGTACTTC
CDR3: CASSQGWRGHHEQYF

V: TRBV4-1
D: TRBD2
size: .
J: TRBJ2-3
DNA: TGCGCCAGCAGCCCCCTAGCGGGGAGGGTCGGTACGCAGTATTTT
CDR3: CASSPLAGRVGTQYF

V: TRBV25-1
D: .
size: .
J: TRBJ1-2
DNA: TGTGCCAGCAGTGGCACGTACTATGGCTACACCTTC
CDR3: CASSGTYYGYTF

V: TRBV19
D: TRBD1
size: .
J: TRBJ1-6
DNA: TGTGCCAGTAGTTTTGGACAGGGAGAACCCCTCCACTTT
CDR3: CASSFGQGEPLHF

V: TRBV6-2/TRBV6-3
D: .
size: .
J: TRBJ1-1
DNA: TGTGCCAGCAGTAAAGAGGGACCTTACACTGAAGCTTTCTTT
CDR3: CASSKEGPYTEAFF

V: TRBV6-2/TRBV6-3
D: .
size: .
J: TRBJ1-2
DNA: TGTGCCAGCAGTTACGGGAGAGCGAGGGGCTACACCTTC
CDR3: CASSYGRARGYTF

V: TRBV5-4
D: .
size: .
J: TRBJ2-2
DNA: TGTGCCAGCAGCCGGGAGACTACCGGGGAGCTGTTTTTT
CDR3: CASSRETTGELFF

V: TRBV11-2
D: .
size: .
J: TRBJ1-1
DNA: TGTGCCAGCAGCTTGATGGGGTCGGCTGAAGCTTTCTTT
CDR3: CASSLMGSAEAFF

V: TRBV19
D: .
size: .
J: TRBJ2-2
DNA: TGTGCCAGTAGTATCTGGCCCGGACTCCGCGGGGAGCTGTTTTTT
CDR3: CASSIWPGLRGELFF

V: TRBV7-9
D: .
size: .
J: TRBJ2-7
DNA: TGTGCCAGCAGCTTAGGGGTGTCCCCGGGCGAGCAGTACTTC
CDR3: CASSLGVSPGEQYF